This section outlines one T cell receptor beta chain sequence together with its context. The sample comes from a study of cytomegalovirus exposure and HLA in healthy donors. In the PCR, 60 Vbeta and 13 Jbeta primers were used. Clones were read by immunoSEQ multiplex PCR, and TCRdb kept only the in-frame ones, dropping some. Of 150,000 to 200,000 clones in the sample, about 70% were seen once. The V gene lost 2 bases and the J gene lost 8 bases, with 13 bases spanning the gap. Germline V lookup: CDR1 SEHNR, CDR2 FQNEAQ (reference sequence). The CDR3 is 15 residues long. Sample: PBMCs. The chain has TRBV7-9 and TRBJ1-6; maybe TRBD1 (5 bases). This TCR came from a man aged 25-40 years in good health and CMV-seropositive. The CDR3 DNA sequence: TGTGCCAGCAGCTTAAGGGGAGGATCGGATTCACCCCTCCACTTT. It codes for CASSLRGGSDSPLHF. Full variable domain (outside the CDR3, taken from reference TRBV7-9 and TRBJ1-6): DTGVSQNPRHKITKRGQNVTFRCDPISEHNRLYWYRQTLGQGPEFLTYFQNEAQLEKSRLLSDRFSAERPKGSFSTLEIQRTEQGDSAMYLCASSLRGGSDSPLHFGNGTRLTVT.